A single sample gave rise to the 5 T cell receptor beta chains below, sequenced in a study of PD-1 blockade in classical Hodgkin lymphoma. As for time point: cycle 4 day 1 (C4D1), after 6 weeks of nivolumab. Relapse was seen in all patients after autologous stem cell transplantation, and brentuximab vedotin exposure was variable. TCRdb keeps only in-frame clones here, not all; method: immunoSEQ multiplex PCR. The table lists about 110,000 clones, approximately 89% of them singletons. The sample here was peripheral blood mononuclear cells (PBMCs), taken before the fourth cycle of nivolumab. These receptors originate from a human donor with classical Hodgkin lymphoma.

Remarks on this clone: One junction end does not reproduce the germline sequence, and a read error may be involved. This chain connects TRBV7-7 to TRBJ2-1; the match to TRBD2 covers 9 bases. CDR3 length equals 14 residues. The V gene's germline CDR1 is SSHAT and CDR2 FNYEAQ (reference sequence). DNA of the CDR3: TGTGCTAGCAGCTTAGCGGGGGAGGTTAGCGAGCAGTTCTTC. This sequence encodes CASSLAGEVSEQFF.

The J gene is TRBJ1-1, the V gene TRBV18; unclear D gene. The V gene lost 0 bases and the J gene lost 4 bases, with 12 bases spanning the gap. Germline lookup yields CDR1 KGHSH and CDR2 LQKENI. The CDR3 runs 15 residues. The CDR3 loop is CASSPPVNLGTEAFF. CDR3 sequence (DNA): TGTGCCAGCTCACCACCCGTGAATCTAGGCACTGAAGCTTTCTTT.

J is TRBJ2-1 and V is TRBV19, with D perhaps matching TRBD1 or TRBD2 (5 bases each). V lost 8 bases, J lost 3 bases, and 20 bases lay in between. Looked up from germline, CDR1 is LNHDA and CDR2 is SQIVND (reference sequence). This CDR3 spans 16 amino acids. The CDR3 loop is CASQSEAGFFYNEQFF. In DNA form, the CDR3 reads TGTGCCAGTCAATCGGAGGCAGGGTTTTTCTACAATGAGCAGTTCTTC.

This chain links TRBV6-1 with TRBJ1-2, with D possibly TRBD1 on 5 matching bases. Germline V gene lookup returns CDR1 MNHNS and CDR2 SASEGT. CDR3 size: 13 residues. Trimming removed 6 bases from V and 6 bases from J, with 14 bases in between. In DNA, the CDR3 is TGTGCCAGCAGGCCCCCGGGGCGAGATGGCTACACCTTC. Translating it yields CASRPPGRDGYTF.

CDR3 DNA: TGTGCCTGGAGTGCTACCTTAAGCGGGAGCACAGATACGCAGTATTTT. Protein: CAWSATLSGSTDTQYF. The chain joins TRBV30 to TRBJ2-3; D may be TRBD2 (6 bases). CDR3 size: 16 residues. The V end was cut by 1 base, the J end by 0 bases, with 14 bases between. CDR1 and CDR2 from the germline V gene are GTSNPN and SVGIG (reference sequence).